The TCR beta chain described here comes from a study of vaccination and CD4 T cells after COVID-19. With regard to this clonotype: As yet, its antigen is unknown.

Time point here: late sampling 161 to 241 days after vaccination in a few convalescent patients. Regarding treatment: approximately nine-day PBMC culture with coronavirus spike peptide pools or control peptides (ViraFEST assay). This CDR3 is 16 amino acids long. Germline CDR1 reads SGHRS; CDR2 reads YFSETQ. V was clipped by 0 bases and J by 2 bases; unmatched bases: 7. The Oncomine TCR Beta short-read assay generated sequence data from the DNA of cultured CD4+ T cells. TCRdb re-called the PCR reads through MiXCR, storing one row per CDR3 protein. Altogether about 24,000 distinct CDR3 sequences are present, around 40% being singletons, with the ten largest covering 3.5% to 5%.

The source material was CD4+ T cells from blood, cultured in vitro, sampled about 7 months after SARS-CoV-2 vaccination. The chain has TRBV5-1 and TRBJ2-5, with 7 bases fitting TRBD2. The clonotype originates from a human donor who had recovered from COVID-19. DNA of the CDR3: TGCGCCAGCAGCTTGGCGGGGGTGGGAGGGCAAGAGACCCAGTACTTC. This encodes CASSLAGVGGQETQYF.